The 18 T cell receptor beta chains below were found in one sample sequenced in a study of CD8 T cells in Susac syndrome. The RNA input was about 0.45 to 1 ug, and it was reverse transcribed with random hexamers. TCRdb redid the calling of the immunoSEQ multiplex PCR reads with MiXCR, one entry per CDR3 protein. The table lists some 120,000 distinct CDR3 sequences, roughly 94% of them singletons. Sequenced sample: CD4+ T cells from PBMCs. The receptor source for this set is a human donor with multiple sclerosis.

The rearrangement uses TRBV7-8 and TRBJ1-4; 10 nucleotides agree with TRBD1. Germline lookup yields CDR1 SGHVS and CDR2 FQNEAQ. The length of the CDR3 is 15 residues. Losses at the gene ends were 5 bases for V and 8 bases for J; bases not matched to a gene: 8. The CDR3 loop is CASSPRQGAGEKLFF. Here the CDR3 DNA reads TGTGCCAGCAGCCCCAGACAGGGGGCAGGGGAAAAACTGTTTTTT.

This rearrangement joins TRBV5-1 to TRBJ2-5; TRBD1 agrees at 11 bases. The germline V gene has CDR1 SGHRS and CDR2 YFSETQ. Trimming removed 1 base from V and 5 bases from J; junction bases left unmatched: 13. The CDR3 covers 18 residues. Here the CDR3 DNA reads TGCGCCAGCAGCTTGATGATCGGACAGGGGGCGATTGGGGAGACCCAGTACTTC. Encoded protein: CASSLMIGQGAIGETQYF. Combining the CDR3 with reference TRBV5-1 and TRBJ2-5 gives the whole variable domain KAGVTQTPRYLIKTRGQQVTLSCSPISGHRSVSWYQQTPGQGLQFLFEYFSETQRNKGNFPGRFSGRQFSNSRSEMNVSTLELGDSALYLCASSLMIGQGAIGETQYFGPGTRLLVL.

V and J are TRBV5-4 and TRBJ2-2; D not certain. CDR3 length: 12 amino acids. Germline assignment: CDR1 SGHNT and CDR2 YYREEE (reference sequence). V was shortened by 1 base and J by 7 bases, with 5 bases between the two germline ends. The CDR3 protein is CASSLNGGELFF. In DNA, the CDR3 is TGTGCCAGCAGCTTGAATGGCGGGGAGCTGTTTTTT.

This clonotype occurred once. Here the CDR3 reads CASSAINRGYTGELFF. CDR3 DNA: TGTGCCAGCAGTGCCATCAACAGGGGATACACCGGGGAGCTGTTTTTT. V gene TRBV25-1 combines with J gene TRBJ2-2; 7 bases line up with TRBD1. Germline loops: CDR1 MGHDK, CDR2 SYGVNS. The CDR3 covers 16 residues. The V gene end was trimmed by 4 bases and the J gene end by 3 bases; junction bases not matched to a gene: 8.

In its sample, this clonotype was seen once. V is TRBV6-5 and J is TRBJ1-1; D is possibly TRBD1 (5 bases). The germline CDR1 and CDR2 sequences are MNHEY and SVGAGI. Trimming took off 3 bases at V and 3 bases at J, with 17 bases between the two ends. The CDR3 totals 16 residues. CDR3 bases: TGTGCCAGCAGTTATGCTTGGGTCAGGGTCGACACTGAAGCTTTCTTT. Its protein product is CASSYAWVRVDTEAFF.

This chain connects TRBV6-2 or TRBV6-3 to TRBJ2-5, with TRBD1 matching over 7 bases. Germline CDR1 is MNHEY and CDR2 is SVGEGT. V shed 7 bases and J 4 bases; nucleotides not matched to a gene: 9. The CDR3 contains 14 residues. In nucleotides, the CDR3 is TGTGCCAGCACGCCCAGAGGGGGCAGAGAGACCCAGTACTTC. Its translation is CASTPRGGRETQYF.

This chain connects TRBV30 to TRBJ2-2; the D gene is possibly TRBD1 (5 bases). The CDR3 is 13 residues long. From germline, CDR1 is GTSNPN and CDR2 SVGIG (reference sequence). V gave up 8 bases and J gave up 6 bases, with 16 bases separating them. In DNA, the CDR3 is TGTGCCAGCAATTCAGGGATGCCCGGGGAGCTGTTTTTT. Amino acid sequence: CASNSGMPGELFF.

The J gene is TRBJ2-1, the V gene TRBV7-9; no definite D call. Germline V CDR1 and CDR2: SEHNR, FQNEAQ (reference sequence). V was cut by 4 bases and J by 0 bases, with 7 bases left in between. The CDR3 consists of 14 residues. CDR3 loop: CASSSPSSYNEQFF. In nucleotides, the CDR3 is TGTGCCAGCAGCTCCCCCAGCTCCTACAATGAGCAGTTCTTC.

The V gene is TRBV2, the J gene TRBJ1-5; D is unresolved. This CDR3 has 12 residues. The germline V gene encodes CDR1 SNHLY and CDR2 FYNNEI. V was trimmed by 1 base and J by 6 bases, leaving 4 bases between them. The CDR3 spells CASSEGAQPQHF. The DNA of the CDR3 is TGTGCCAGCAGTGAAGGGGCTCAGCCCCAGCATTTT.

The CDR3 nucleotides are TGTGCCAGCAGTTTCAGGCTAGCGGGGGGTGGAGAGCAGTTCTTC. Translating it yields CASSFRLAGGGEQFF. The chain is built from TRBV27 and TRBJ2-1; 11 bases align to TRBD2. With V trimmed by 3 bases and J by 10 bases, 8 bases remained unmatched. Looked up from germline, CDR1 is MNHEY and CDR2 is SMNVEV (reference sequence). There are 15 residues in the CDR3.

This chain's CDR3 is CASSPTRTGKGDGYTF. For the CDR3, the DNA is TGTGCCAGCAGTCCAACCCGGACGGGGAAAGGAGATGGCTACACCTTC. The J gene is TRBJ1-2, the V gene TRBV12-3 or TRBV12-4, with D uncertain. V lost 5 bases, J lost 6 bases, and 22 bases lay in between. The CDR3 consists of 16 residues.

The chain employs TRBV5-1 and TRBJ2-4, with a weak D call TRBD1 (5 bases). CDR3 length: 14 amino acids. The germline V gene encodes CDR1 SGHRS and CDR2 YFSETQ. The germline V and J ends were trimmed by 5 bases and 6 bases, with 15 bases remaining between them. CDR3 residues: CASREAGQGNIQYF. The CDR3 nucleotides read TGCGCCAGCAGAGAGGCAGGGCAAGGAAACATTCAGTACTTC.

The chain is built from TRBV5-6 and TRBJ2-4; D may be TRBD1 (6 bases). The CDR3 has 21 residues. V was pared by 4 bases and J by 0 bases, with 29 bases between. Per germline, CDR1 SGHDT and CDR2 YYEEEE. The CDR3 DNA follows: TGTGCCAGCAGCCCGAAGGGTTCCGGGACACCGGTCCCCTCAGCCAAAAACATTCAGTACTTC. Its translation: CASSPKGSGTPVPSAKNIQYF.

This clonotype is a singleton in its sample. The V and J genes are TRBV2 and TRBJ2-7, with a possible D match to TRBD1 (6 bases). In germline, CDR1 is SNHLY, CDR2 FYNNEI. Trimming removed 9 bases from V and 6 bases from J, with 18 bases in between. This CDR3 is built from 13 residues. In DNA, the CDR3 is TGTGCCAGGGATAGGACAGAAGGGGGCGAGCAGTACTTC. Its protein is CARDRTEGGEQYF.

This chain links TRBV7-2 with TRBJ2-3, with D possibly TRBD1 on 5 matching bases. V shed 1 base and J shed 3 bases, with 17 bases lying between them. The CDR3 contains 17 residues. Germline-derived CDR1 and CDR2 are SGHTA and FQGNSA. Here the CDR3 DNA reads TGTGCCAGCAGCTTAGGGTTGTCAGGGTATTTGACAGATACGCAGTATTTT. It encodes CASSLGLSGYLTDTQYF.

The chain has TRBV12-3 or TRBV12-4 and TRBJ1-3; D is possibly TRBD1 (5 bases). The length of the CDR3 is 15 residues. V lost 5 bases to trimming and J lost 4 bases, with 15 bases between them. CDR3 in amino acids: CASSVELGQGNTIYF. DNA for the CDR3: TGTGCCAGCAGTGTGGAACTGGGGCAAGGAAACACCATATATTTT.

The CDR3 bases are TGCGCCAGCAGCCAAGTTGAGGGGAGCTTGGCTAATGAAAAACTGTTTTTT. It translates to CASSQVEGSLANEKLFF. This chain connects TRBV4-1 to TRBJ1-4; D may be TRBD1 (5 bases). Germline CDR1 MGHRA, CDR2 YSYEKL. V lost 1 base to trimming and J lost 3 bases, with 15 bases between them. The CDR3 is 17 residues long.

This clonotype was recorded only once. The CDR3 DNA follows: TGCGCCAGCAGCACGCGGGGTAGCGGGAACACAGATACGCAGTATTTT. Protein product: CASSTRGSGNTDTQYF. V usage is TRBV5-1 and J usage is TRBJ2-3, with 8 bases lining up with TRBD2. Losses at the gene ends were 4 bases for V and 2 bases for J; bases not matched to a gene: 9. Per germline, CDR1 SGHRS and CDR2 YFSETQ. There are 16 residues in the CDR3.